This T cell receptor beta chain was found in a study of blood T cell repertoires in COVID-19. Produced via immunoSEQ multiplex PCR; TCRdb's table is partial and in-frame only. The sample gives 180,000 or so clones, around 85% of which show up once; roughly 7.7% is in the top ten. V was clipped by 1 base and J by 7 bases, with 10 bases between them. Germline V lookup: CDR1 MNHNS, CDR2 SASEGT. The CDR3 covers 13 residues. The chain joins TRBV6-1 to TRBJ1-2; TRBD1 might be the D (6 bases). The sequenced material came from peripheral blood. This TCR was sampled from a woman aged 55-70 years with acute or convalescent COVID-19. In DNA form, the CDR3 reads TGTGCCAGCAGTGAAGGAACAGGGACTGGCTACACCTTC. As protein: CASSEGTGTGYTF.